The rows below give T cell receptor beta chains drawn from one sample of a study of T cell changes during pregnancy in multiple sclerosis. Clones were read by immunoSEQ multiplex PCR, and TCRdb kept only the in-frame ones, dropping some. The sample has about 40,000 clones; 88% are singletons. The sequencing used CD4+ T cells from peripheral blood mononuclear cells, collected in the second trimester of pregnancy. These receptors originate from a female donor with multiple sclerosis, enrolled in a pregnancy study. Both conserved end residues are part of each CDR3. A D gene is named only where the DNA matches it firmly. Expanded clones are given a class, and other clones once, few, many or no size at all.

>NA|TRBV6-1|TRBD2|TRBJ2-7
CASSKREAGEQYF
TGTGCCAGCAGTAAGCGGGAGGCGGGGGAGCAGTACTTC
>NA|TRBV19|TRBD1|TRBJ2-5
CASSMTGGASRAGETQYF
TGTGCCAGTAGTATGACAGGGGGCGCGAGTAGGGCGGGAGAGACCCAGTACTTC
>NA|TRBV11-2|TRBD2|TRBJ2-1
CASSLRGGLNEQFF
TGTGCCAGCAGCTTACGGGGGGGGCTCAATGAGCAGTTCTTC
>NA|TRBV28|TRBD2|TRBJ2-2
CASSPEVAGTGELFF
TGTGCCAGCAGCCCCGAGGTAGCGGGAACCGGGGAGCTGTTTTTT
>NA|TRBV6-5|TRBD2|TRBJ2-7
CASRYTSGSSYEQYF
TGTGCCAGCAGGTATACTAGCGGGAGCTCCTACGAGCAGTACTTC
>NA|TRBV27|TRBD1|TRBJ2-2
CASSRDRGRPGELFF
TGTGCCAGCAGCCGGGACAGGGGGCGGCCCGGGGAGCTGTTTTTT
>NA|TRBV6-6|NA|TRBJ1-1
CASSPLAEAFF
TGTGCCAGCAGTCCCTTAGCCGAAGCTTTCTTT
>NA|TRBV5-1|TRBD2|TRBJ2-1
CASSFGTSGSIGEQFF
TGCGCCAGCAGCTTCGGGACTAGCGGGAGTATAGGTGAGCAGTTCTTC
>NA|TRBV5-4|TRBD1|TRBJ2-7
CASSFRDRAYEQYF
TGTGCCAGCAGCTTCCGGGACAGAGCCTACGAGCAGTACTTC
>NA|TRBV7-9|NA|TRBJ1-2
CASSSADITGLGYTF
TGTGCCAGCAGCTCAGCGGATATTACAGGGCTTGGCTACACCTTC
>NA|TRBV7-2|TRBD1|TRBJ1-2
CASSYKGASGGYTF
TGTGCCAGCAGCTATAAGGGGGCGTCGGGTGGCTACACCTTC
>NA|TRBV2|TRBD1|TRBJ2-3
CASKRQGLTDTQYF
TGTGCCAGCAAACGACAGGGTCTCACAGATACGCAGTATTTT
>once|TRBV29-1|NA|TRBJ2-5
CSVLDSHQETQYF
TGCAGCGTTCTAGACTCTCACCAAGAGACCCAGTACTTC
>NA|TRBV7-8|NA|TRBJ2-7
CASSILRGSYGQYF
TGTGCCAGCAGCATACTAAGGGGCTCCTACGGGCAGTACTTC
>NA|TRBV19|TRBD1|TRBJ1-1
CASNRGWNTEAFF
TGTGCCAGTAACAGGGGATGGAACACTGAAGCTTTCTTT
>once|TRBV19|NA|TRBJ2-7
CASSTRGAARSYEQYF
TGTGCCAGTAGTACACGGGGGGCAGCTAGATCCTACGAGCAGTACTTC
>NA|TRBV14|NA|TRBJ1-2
CASSQDSRGRYGYTF
TGTGCCAGCAGCCAAGATTCTCGGGGGAGATATGGCTACACCTTC
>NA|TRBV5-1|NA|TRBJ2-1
CASSLPRTSGNEQFF
TGCGCCAGCAGCTTGCCTCGGACCAGCGGCAATGAGCAGTTCTTC
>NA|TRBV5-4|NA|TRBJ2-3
CASSLGDWLDTQYF
TGTGCCAGCAGCTTGGGGGACTGGTTAGATACGCAGTATTTT
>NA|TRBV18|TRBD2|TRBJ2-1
CASSPQVAGLPYNEQFF
TGTGCCAGCTCACCCCAGGTAGCGGGCCTCCCCTACAATGAGCAGTTCTTC
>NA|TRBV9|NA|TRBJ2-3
CASSRRLGTDTQYF
TGTGCCAGCAGCAGGAGGCTCGGCACAGATACGCAGTATTTT
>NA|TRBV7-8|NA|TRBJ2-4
CASSLESGGYGNIQYF
TGTGCCAGCAGCTTAGAGTCAGGGGGGTACGGAAACATTCAGTACTTC
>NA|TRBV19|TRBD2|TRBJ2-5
CASSMRSGREETQYF
TGTGCCAGTAGTATGCGTAGCGGGAGGGAAGAGACCCAGTACTTC
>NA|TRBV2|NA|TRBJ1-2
CASSETTGYYYGYTF
TGTGCCAGCAGTGAAACGACAGGTTATTACTATGGCTACACCTTC